These 5 T cell receptor beta chains originate from one sample sequenced in a study of human T cells and chemical hapten exposure. TCRdb called the RACE reads again in MiXCR, with one record for every CDR3 protein. The table lists about 360,000 distinct CDR3 sequences, around 4.8% of them singletons. Specified time point: patch test 1, 2 weeks after DPC sensitization. Treatment specified: therapeutic diphenylcyclopropenone sensitization with weekly scalp DPC. Sequencing used whole blood, obtained in connection with sensitization to the hapten diphenylcyclopropenone (DPC). These receptors were obtained from a woman aged 45-65 years with alopecia areata. Some clones in this sample may be carry-over from other donors' samples.

V gene TRBV19 combines with J gene TRBJ1-4; D possibly corresponds to TRBD1 (5 bases). The germline V gene has CDR1 LNHDA and CDR2 SQIVND (reference sequence). The V end lost 5 bases, the J end lost 10 bases, and 14 bases lay between the germline ends. CDR3 size: 13 residues. The CDR3: CASSVAAQGKLFF. CDR3 sequence (DNA): TGTGCCAGTAGTGTCGCAGCCCAGGGAAAACTGTTTTTT.

This clonotype was counted at least ten times. This chain uses TRBV5-4 with TRBJ2-7, with D possibly matching TRBD1 (6 bases). The length of the CDR3 is 14 residues. CDR1 SGHNT and CDR2 YYREEE come from the germline V gene (reference sequence). Trimming pared 1 base from V and 5 bases from J, leaving 13 bases between. The CDR3 sequence: CASSLPGDPHEQYF. Written as DNA, the CDR3 is TGTGCCAGCAGCTTGCCAGGGGATCCCCACGAGCAGTACTTC.

This clonotype showed up just a few times. In DNA, the CDR3 is TGTGCCAGCAGCTCCGGAGAGAACCCCTACGAGCAGTACTTC. It is translated as CASSSGENPYEQYF. The chain couples TRBV11-3 to TRBJ2-7, with D uncertain. The germline gives CDR1 SGHNT, CDR2 YENEEA. The CDR3 covers 14 residues. The germline V and J ends were trimmed by 4 bases and 2 bases, with 12 bases remaining between them.

In DNA, the CDR3 is TGTGCCACCAGCAGAGATGGCGGACCAGGAGAGTTCTTC. It yields the protein CATSRDGGPGEFF. V and J are TRBV15 and TRBJ2-1; D unresolved. This CDR3 comprises 13 residues. V was shortened by 0 bases and J by 14 bases, with 14 bases between the two germline ends. CDR1 and CDR2 (germline): LNHNV, YYDKDF (reference sequence). The variable domain in full, completed from reference TRBV15 and TRBJ2-1, reads DAMVIQNPRYQVTQFGKPVTLSCSQTLNHNVMYWYQQKSSQAPKLLFHYYDKDFNNEADTPDNFQSRRPNTSFCFLDIRSPGLGDTAMYLCATSRDGGPGEFFGPGTRLTVL.

Many counts were recorded for this clonotype. The genes are TRBV10-3 and TRBJ2-6; perhaps TRBD1 as D (5 bases). The CDR3 covers 14 residues. In germline, CDR1 is ENHRY, CDR2 SYGVKD. Between the trimmed V and J ends, which lost 4 bases and 2 bases, there was a span of 6 bases. The CDR3: CAISADTGANVLTF. The CDR3 coding sequence is TGTGCCATCAGTGCGGACACTGGGGCCAACGTCCTGACTTTC.